This T cell receptor beta chain is drawn from a study of blood T cell repertoires in COVID-19 (dated by TCRdb to 2020 to 2022). Background on the whole study: The collaborator samples originated in the United States, Italy and Spain and spanned the acute and convalescent phases of COVID-19. The prospective study material was composed of cDNA or gDNA derived from T cells, B-cell-depleted T cells, or PBMCs. Subjects who had been exposed to COVID-19, were actively infected with it, or had recovered from it provided the deeply sampled blood TCRbeta repertoires that made up the dataset. The repertoires were released in a freely available public database meant as a resource for research on the immune response to SARS-CoV-2. Samples came from the ongoing ImmuneRACE study (first 160 participants) plus 1,254 subjects from 6 global collaborators. The sample metadata nearly always contained a de-identified subject ID, COVID-19 status, age in years and sex. HLA class I and class II types, where available, came from metadata supplied by the sample provider rather than from assay-based typing.

CDR1 SGHTA and CDR2 FQGTGA were looked up in the germline V gene. V lost 4 bases and J lost 8 bases, and the count of bases not matched to a germline gene is 7. CDR3 length: 13 amino acids, cysteine to phenylalanine. The entry retains the CDR3 DNA only, 39 bases that are in frame from base 1. TCRbeta CDR3 regions were amplified from genomic DNA using the immunoSEQ Assay, a bias-controlled multiplex PCR. The original pipeline was this. Within the assay, amplification of reference gene primers was used to estimate how many nucleated cells each sample contained. To quantify the absolute abundance of each unique TCRbeta CDR3 rearrangement, sequence reads were collapsed and filtered. For each sample, productive Simpson clonality was calculated as the square root of Simpson's diversity index over productive rearrangements. In its TCRdb copy, this immuneACCESS table keeps in-frame sequences only and misses some clones. Where compared with another copy, unresolved V genes explain less than half of these, and the others have no known cause. V and J calls and clone size come straight from that table; D and trimming were deduced from the DNA. Recorded for this sample are about 150,000 clones; approximately 90% of them occurred a single time. Roughly 1% of the sample belongs to the ten largest clones.

The paper's findings and limits, for the study overall: The quantity of clinical and demographic metadata differed by source and by participant and was supplied without curation.

This clone was detected once. Its antigen remains unidentified. No base-level quality is on record; no much larger clone is a single base apart. Whole blood was collected in K2EDTA tubes by collaborating institutions according to the institutions' own protocols. For TCRbeta analysis, collaborators shipped samples in one of three forms: frozen whole blood, isolated PBMCs, or DNA extracted from either of those sample types. Material for sequencing was peripheral blood. The TCR sequence derives from a woman aged 45-65 years with acute or convalescent COVID-19. This chain joins TRBV7-3 to TRBJ1-2, and 7 bases in between align with TRBD1. The DNA reads as follows: TGTGCCAGCAGCTCACAGGGGTCAGGCGGCTACACCTTC. The resulting protein is CASSSQGSGGYTF.